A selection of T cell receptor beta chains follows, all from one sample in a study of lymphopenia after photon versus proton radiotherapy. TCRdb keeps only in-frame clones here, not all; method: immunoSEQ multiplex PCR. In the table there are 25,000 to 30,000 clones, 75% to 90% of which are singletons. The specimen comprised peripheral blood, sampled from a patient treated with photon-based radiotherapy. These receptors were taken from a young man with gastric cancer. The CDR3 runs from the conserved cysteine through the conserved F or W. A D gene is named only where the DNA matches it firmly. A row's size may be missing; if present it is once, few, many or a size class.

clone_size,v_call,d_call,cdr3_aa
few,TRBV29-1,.,CSGGTDYYEQYF
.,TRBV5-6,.,CASSLVRGSFEQYF
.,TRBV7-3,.,CASSPFGLADTQYF
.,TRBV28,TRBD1,CASSRGGRSTDTQYF
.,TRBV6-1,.,CASSENYYEQYF
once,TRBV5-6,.,CASWYIASGNEQFF
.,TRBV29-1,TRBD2,CSGRGGYNEQFF
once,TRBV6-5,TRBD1,CASSRTGRNTIYF
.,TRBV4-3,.,CASSQPPQGQTNTGELFF
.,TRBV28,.,CASGGVRYGYTF
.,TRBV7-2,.,CASSPYKIGNTIYF
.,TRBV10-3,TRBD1,CAISESRTGGTVGYTF
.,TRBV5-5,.,CASSSGNLNNEQFF
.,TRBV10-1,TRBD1,CASSAGDRDADTQYF
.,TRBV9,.,CASSSDPLKDTEAFF
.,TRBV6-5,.,CASSVPGEKLFF
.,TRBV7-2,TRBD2,CASSLSGGSGFDEQFF
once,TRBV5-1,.,CASSFNTGEQETQYF
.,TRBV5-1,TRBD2,CASSLAAGGLYNEQFF
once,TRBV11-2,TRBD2,CASSLRAGGNVDTQYF
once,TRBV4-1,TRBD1,CASSQTGQGPYGYTF
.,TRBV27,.,CASSLTWGWGNIQYF
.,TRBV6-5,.,CASSYSQSDTQYF
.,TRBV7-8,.,CASSFQPHIETQYF
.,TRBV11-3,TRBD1,CASSVQGWDTEAFF
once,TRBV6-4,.,CASSRDFGNTEAFF
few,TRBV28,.,CASSFRPRNEKLFF
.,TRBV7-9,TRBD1,CASSFGSSGQGYGYTF
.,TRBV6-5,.,CASSQSNSPLHF
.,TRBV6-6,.,CASSSLLTVNTEAFF
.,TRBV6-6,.,CASRDSGYTIYF
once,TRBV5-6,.,CASSSTTRPSPLHF
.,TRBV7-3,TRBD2,CASSKGLVDNEQFF
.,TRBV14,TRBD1,CASSQDPHDRADPEAFF
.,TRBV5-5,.,CASSLSGPRLEYTGELFF
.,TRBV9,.,CASSPGGSPYNEQFF